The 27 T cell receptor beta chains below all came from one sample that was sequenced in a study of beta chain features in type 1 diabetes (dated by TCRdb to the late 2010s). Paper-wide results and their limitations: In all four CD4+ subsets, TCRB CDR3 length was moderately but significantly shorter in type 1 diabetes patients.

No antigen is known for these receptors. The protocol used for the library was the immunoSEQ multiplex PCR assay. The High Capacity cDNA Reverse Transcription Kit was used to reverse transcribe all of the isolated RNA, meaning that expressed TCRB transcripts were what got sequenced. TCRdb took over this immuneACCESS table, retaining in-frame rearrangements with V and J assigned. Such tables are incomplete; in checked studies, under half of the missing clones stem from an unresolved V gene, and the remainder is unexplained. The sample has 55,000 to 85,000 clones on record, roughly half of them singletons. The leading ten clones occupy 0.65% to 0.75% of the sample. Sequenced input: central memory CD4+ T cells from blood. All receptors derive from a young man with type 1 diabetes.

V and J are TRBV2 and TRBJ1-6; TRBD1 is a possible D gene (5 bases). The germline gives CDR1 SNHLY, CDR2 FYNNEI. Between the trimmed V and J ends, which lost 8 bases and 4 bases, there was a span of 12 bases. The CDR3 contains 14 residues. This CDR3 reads CASETDRYNSPLHF. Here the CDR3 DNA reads TGTGCCAGCGAAACCGACAGATATAATTCACCCCTCCACTTT. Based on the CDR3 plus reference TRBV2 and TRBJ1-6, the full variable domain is EPEVTQTPSHQVTQMGQEVILRCVPISNHLYFYWYRQILGQKVEFLVSFYNNEISEKSEIFDDQFSVERPDGSNFTLKIRSTKLEDSAMYFCASETDRYNSPLHFGNGTRLTVT.

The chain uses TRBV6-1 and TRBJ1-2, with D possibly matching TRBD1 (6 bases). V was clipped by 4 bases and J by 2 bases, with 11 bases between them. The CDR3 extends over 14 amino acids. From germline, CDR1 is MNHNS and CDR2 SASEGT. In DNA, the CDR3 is TGTGCCAGCAGTGTTGTACAGGGCAACTATGGCTACACCTTC. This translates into CASSVVQGNYGYTF.

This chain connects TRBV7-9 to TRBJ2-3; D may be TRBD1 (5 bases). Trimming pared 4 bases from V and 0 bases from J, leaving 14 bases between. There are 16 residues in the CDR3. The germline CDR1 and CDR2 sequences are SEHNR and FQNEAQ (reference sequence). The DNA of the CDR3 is TGTGCCAGCAGCTCCTCCTCGCGACAGAGCACAGATACGCAGTATTTT. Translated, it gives CASSSSSRQSTDTQYF.

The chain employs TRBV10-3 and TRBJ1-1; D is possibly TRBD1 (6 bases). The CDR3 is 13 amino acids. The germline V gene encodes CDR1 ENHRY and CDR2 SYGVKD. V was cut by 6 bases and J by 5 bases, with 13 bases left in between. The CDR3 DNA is TGTGCCATCAGAGGAAACCAGGGGACTGAAGCTTTCTTT. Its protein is CAIRGNQGTEAFF.

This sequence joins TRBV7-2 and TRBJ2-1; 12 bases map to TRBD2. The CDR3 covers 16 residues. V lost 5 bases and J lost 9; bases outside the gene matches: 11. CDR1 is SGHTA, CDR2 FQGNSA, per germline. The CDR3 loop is CASSPRASGRAIEQFF. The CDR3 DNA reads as TGTGCCAGCAGCCCGAGGGCTAGCGGGAGGGCTATTGAGCAGTTCTTC.

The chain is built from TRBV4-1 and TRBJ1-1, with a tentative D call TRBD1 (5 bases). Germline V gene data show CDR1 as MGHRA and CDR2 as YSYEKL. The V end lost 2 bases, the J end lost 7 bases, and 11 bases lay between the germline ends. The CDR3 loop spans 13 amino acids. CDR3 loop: CASSQIKGVEAFF. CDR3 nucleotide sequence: TGCGCCAGCAGCCAAATTAAAGGGGTTGAAGCTTTCTTT.

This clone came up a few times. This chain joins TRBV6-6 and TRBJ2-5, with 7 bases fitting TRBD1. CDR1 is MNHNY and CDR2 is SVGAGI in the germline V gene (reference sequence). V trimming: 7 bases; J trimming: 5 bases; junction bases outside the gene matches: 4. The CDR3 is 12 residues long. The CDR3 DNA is TGTGCCAGCAACCTACAGGGGGAGACCCAGTACTTC. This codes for CASNLQGETQYF.

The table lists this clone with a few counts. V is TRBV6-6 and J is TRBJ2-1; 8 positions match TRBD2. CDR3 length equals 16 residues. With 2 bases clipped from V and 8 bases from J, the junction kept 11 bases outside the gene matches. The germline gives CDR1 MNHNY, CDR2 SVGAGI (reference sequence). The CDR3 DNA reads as TGTGCCAGCAGTTACGGGGACGGAGCGGGAGAGGATGAGCAGTTCTTC. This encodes CASSYGDGAGEDEQFF.

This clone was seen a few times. The CDR3 DNA follows: TGTGCCAGCAGCCGCCCCGGGACAGGCCACTATGGCTACACCTTC. Its translation: CASSRPGTGHYGYTF. The V gene is TRBV5-6, the J gene TRBJ1-2; 8 bases align to TRBD1. The CDR3 is 15 residues long. CDR1 is SGHDT and CDR2 is YYEEEE in the germline V gene. With V trimmed by 4 bases and J by 3 bases, 8 bases remained unmatched. Full variable domain (rest looked up from reference TRBV5-6 and TRBJ1-2): DAGVTQSPTHLIKTRGQQVTLRCSPKSGHDTVSWYQQALGQGPQFIFQYYEEEERQRGNFPDRFSGHQFPNYSSELNVNALLLGDSALYLCASSRPGTGHYGYTFGSGTRLTVV.

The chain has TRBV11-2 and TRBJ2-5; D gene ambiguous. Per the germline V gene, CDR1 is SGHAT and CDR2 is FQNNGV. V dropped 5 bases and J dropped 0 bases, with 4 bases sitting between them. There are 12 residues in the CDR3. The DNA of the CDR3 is TGTGCCAGCAGCCCTCACCAAGAGACCCAGTACTTC. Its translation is CASSPHQETQYF. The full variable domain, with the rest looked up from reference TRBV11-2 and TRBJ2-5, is EAGVAQSPRYKIIEKRQSVAFWCNPISGHATLYWYQQILGQGPKLLIQFQNNGVVDDSQLPKDRFSAERLKGVDSTLKIQPAKLEDSAVYLCASSPHQETQYFGPGTRLLVL.

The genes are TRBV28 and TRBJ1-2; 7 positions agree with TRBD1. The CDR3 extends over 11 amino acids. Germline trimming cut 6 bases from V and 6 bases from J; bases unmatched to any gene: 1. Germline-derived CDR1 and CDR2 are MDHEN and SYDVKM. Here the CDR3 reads CASSGQDGYTF. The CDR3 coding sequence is TGTGCCAGCAGCGGACAGGATGGCTACACCTTC.

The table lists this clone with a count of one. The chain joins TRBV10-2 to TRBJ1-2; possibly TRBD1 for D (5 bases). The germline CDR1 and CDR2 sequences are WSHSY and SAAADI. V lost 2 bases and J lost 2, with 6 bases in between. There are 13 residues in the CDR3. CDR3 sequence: CASSERGNYGYTF. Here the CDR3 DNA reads TGCGCCAGCAGTGAGAGGGGCAACTATGGCTACACCTTC.

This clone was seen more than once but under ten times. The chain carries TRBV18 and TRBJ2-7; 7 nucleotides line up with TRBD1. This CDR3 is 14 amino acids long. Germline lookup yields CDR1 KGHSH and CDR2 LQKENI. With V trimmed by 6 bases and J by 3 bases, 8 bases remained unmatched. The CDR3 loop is CASSSVAGGYEQYF. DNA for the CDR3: TGTGCCAGCTCCTCAGTGGCAGGGGGCTACGAGCAGTACTTC.

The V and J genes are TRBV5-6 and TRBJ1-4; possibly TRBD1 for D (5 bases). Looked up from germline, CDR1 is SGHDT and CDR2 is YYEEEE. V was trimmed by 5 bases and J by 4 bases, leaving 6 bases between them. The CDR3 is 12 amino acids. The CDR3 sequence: CASSQGNEKLFF. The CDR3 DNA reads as TGTGCCAGCAGTCAGGGTAATGAAAAACTGTTTTTT.

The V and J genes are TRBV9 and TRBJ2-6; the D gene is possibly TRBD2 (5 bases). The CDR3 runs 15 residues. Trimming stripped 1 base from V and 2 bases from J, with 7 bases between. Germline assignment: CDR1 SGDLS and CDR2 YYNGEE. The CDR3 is CASSVRGTGANVLTF. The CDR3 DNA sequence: TGTGCCAGCAGCGTACGAGGGACTGGGGCCAACGTCCTGACTTTC.

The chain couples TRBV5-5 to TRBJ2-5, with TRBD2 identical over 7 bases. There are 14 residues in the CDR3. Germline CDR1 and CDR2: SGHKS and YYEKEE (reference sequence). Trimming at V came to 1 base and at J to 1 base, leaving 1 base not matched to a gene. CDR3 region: CASSLRGVQETQYF. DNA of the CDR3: TGTGCCAGCAGCTTGCGGGGGGTCCAAGAGACCCAGTACTTC.

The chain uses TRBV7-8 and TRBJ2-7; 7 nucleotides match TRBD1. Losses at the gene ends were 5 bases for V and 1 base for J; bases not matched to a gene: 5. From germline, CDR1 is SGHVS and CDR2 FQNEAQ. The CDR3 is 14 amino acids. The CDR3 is CASSPRTGSYEQYF. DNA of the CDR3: TGTGCCAGCAGCCCAAGGACAGGTTCCTACGAGCAGTACTTC.

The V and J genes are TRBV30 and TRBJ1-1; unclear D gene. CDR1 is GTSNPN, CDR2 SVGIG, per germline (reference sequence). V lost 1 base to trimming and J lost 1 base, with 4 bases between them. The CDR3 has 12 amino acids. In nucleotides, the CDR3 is TGTGCCTGGAGTGACACGAACACTGAAGCTTTCTTT. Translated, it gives CAWSDTNTEAFF.

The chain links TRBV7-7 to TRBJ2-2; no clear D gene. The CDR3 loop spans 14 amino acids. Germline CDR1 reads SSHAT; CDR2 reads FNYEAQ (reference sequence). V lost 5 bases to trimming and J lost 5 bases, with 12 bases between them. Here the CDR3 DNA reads TGTGCCAGCAGCCCCCGATTTAGTACCGGGGAGCTGTTTTTT. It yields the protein CASSPRFSTGELFF.

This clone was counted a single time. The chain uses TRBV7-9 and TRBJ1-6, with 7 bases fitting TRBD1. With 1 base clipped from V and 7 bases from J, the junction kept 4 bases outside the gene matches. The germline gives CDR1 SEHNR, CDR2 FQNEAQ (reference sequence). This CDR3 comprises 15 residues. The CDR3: CASSLEGTVNSPLHF. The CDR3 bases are TGTGCCAGCAGCTTAGAGGGGACAGTAAATTCACCCCTCCACTTT.

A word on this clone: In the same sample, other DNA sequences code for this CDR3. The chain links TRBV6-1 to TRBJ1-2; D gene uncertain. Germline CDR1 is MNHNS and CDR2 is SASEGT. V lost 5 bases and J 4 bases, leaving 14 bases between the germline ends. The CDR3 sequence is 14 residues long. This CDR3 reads CASSSPGVGYGYTF. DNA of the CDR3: TGTGCCAGCAGTTCTCCGGGAGTAGGCTATGGCTACACCTTC.

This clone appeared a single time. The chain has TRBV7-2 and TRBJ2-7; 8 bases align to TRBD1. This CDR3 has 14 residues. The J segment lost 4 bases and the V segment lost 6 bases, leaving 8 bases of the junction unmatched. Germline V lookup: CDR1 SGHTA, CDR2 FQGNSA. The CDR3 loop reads CASSYDRGAYEQYF. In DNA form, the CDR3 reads TGTGCCAGCAGTTACGACAGGGGTGCGTACGAGCAGTACTTC.

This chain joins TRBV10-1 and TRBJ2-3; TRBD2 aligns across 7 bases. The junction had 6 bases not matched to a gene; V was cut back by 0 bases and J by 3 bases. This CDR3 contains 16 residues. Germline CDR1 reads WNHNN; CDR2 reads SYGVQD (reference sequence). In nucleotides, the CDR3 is TGCGCCAGCAGTGAGTCAGCGGGGCCGGGGACAGATACGCAGTATTTT. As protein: CASSESAGPGTDTQYF.

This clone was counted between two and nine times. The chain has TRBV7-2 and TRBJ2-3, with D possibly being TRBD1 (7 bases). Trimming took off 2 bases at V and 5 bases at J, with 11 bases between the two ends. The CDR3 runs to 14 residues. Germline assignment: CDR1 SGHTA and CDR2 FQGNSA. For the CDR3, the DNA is TGTGCCAGCAGCTTAAGTCAGGGGGGAGATACGCAGTATTTT. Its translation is CASSLSQGGDTQYF.

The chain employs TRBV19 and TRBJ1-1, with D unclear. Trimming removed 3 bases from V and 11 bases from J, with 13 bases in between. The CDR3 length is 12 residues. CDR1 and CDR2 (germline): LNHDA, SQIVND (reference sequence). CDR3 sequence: CASSILSGSAFF. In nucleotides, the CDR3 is TGTGCCAGTAGTATCCTATCGGGATCCGCTTTCTTT.

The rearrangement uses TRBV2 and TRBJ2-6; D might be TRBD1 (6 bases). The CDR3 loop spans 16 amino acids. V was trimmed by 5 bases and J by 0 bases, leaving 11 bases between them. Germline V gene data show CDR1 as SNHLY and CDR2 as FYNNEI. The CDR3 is CASSRDTRSGANVLTF. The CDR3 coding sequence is TGTGCCAGCAGTAGGGACACTCGCTCTGGGGCCAACGTCCTGACTTTC.

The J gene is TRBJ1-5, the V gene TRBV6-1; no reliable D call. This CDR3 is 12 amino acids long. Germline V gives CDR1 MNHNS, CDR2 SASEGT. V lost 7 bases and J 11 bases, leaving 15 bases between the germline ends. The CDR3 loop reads CASKAGGSSQHF. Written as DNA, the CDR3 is TGTGCCAGCAAGGCAGGAGGGTCGTCCCAGCATTTT.